Listed here are 2 T cell receptor beta chains from one sample, sequenced in a study of shared clonotypes between healthy human individuals. Clones were read by immunoSEQ multiplex PCR, and TCRdb kept only the in-frame ones, dropping some. The data hold about 2 million clones, with roughly 95% observed a single time. CD8 cells regarded as naive lacked CD45RO, were positively chosen for CCR7, and omitted terminally differentiated effector memory CD45RA+ cells. Sequences were obtained from naive CD8+ T cells sorted from blood. The receptor set was obtained from a man aged 18 to 30 in good health.

This chain joins TRBV19 and TRBJ1-1, with D possibly being TRBD1 (6 bases). There are 12 residues in the CDR3. CDR1 LNHDA and CDR2 SQIVND come from the germline V gene (reference sequence). V was cut by 6 bases and J by 7 bases, with 12 bases left in between. In nucleotides, the CDR3 is TGTGCCAGTAGGAAAGACAGGCTTGAAGCTTTCTTT. Amino acids: CASRKDRLEAFF. Full variable domain (rest looked up from reference TRBV19 and TRBJ1-1): DGGITQSPKYLFRKEGQNVTLSCEQNLNHDAMYWYRQDPGQGLRLIYYSQIVNDFQKGDIAEGYSVSREKKESFPLTVTSAQKNPTAFYLCASRKDRLEAFFGQGTRLTVV.

The chain recombines TRBV28 with TRBJ1-5; D is possibly TRBD1 (6 bases). The V end lost 8 bases, the J end lost 12 bases, and 11 bases lay between the germline ends. CDR1 is MDHEN, CDR2 SYDVKM, per germline. The CDR3 covers 10 residues. CDR3 nucleotide sequence: TGTGCCAGCTCTCGAGGGGGCCAGCATTTT. It yields the protein CASSRGGQHF.